These 14 T cell receptor beta chains came from one sample sequenced in a study of blood T cell repertoires in COVID-19. Data came from immunoSEQ multiplex PCR; TCRdb stores just in-frame clones and leaves some out. The sample yields about 230,000 clones, 80% to 90% seen once. The specimen was PBMCs or T cells enriched from blood (not recorded which). These receptors were obtained from a man aged 18-30 years who had recovered from COVID-19.

The chain links TRBV27 to TRBJ2-1, with 11 positions matching TRBD2. The CDR3 has 16 amino acids. V shed 0 bases and J 7 bases; nucleotides not matched to a gene: 5. Germline lookup yields CDR1 MNHEY and CDR2 SMNVEV (reference sequence). The DNA of the CDR3 is TGTGCCAGCAGTTTATCGCTAGCGGGAGGTCCAAATGAGCAGTTCTTC. Its protein is CASSLSLAGGPNEQFF.

The chain has TRBV6-5 and TRBJ2-1, with 9 positions matching TRBD2. The CDR3 is 16 amino acids. Germline V gene data show CDR1 as MNHEY and CDR2 as SVGAGI. Trimming removed 0 bases from V and 4 bases from J; junction bases left unmatched: 4. The CDR3 here is CASSYSLAGTYNEQFF. DNA of the CDR3: TGTGCCAGCAGTTACTCGCTAGCGGGAACTTACAATGAGCAGTTCTTC.

This chain connects TRBV21-1 to TRBJ2-2; TRBD2 reflects the table's D call only, with no check against the DNA. TRBV21-1 is a known pseudogene. The CDR3 length is 17 residues. CDR3 region: CASSKEVREGLSGELFF. For the CDR3, the DNA is TGTGCCAGCAGCAAAGAGGTGAGGGAGGGCCTGTCCGGGGAGCTGTTTTTT.

The rearrangement uses TRBV28 and TRBJ1-1; 9 bases match TRBD1. The V gene's germline CDR1 is MDHEN and CDR2 SYDVKM. The CDR3 is made up of 15 amino acids. V was clipped by 5 bases and J by 3 bases; unmatched bases: 7. Here the CDR3 DNA reads TGTGCCAGCAGTACAAGACAGGGGGTTCACACTGAAGCTTTCTTT. Translated: CASSTRQGVHTEAFF.

V gene TRBV28 combines with J gene TRBJ1-2, with D possibly being TRBD1 (6 bases). The V end was cut by 7 bases, the J end by 5 bases, with 23 bases between. The CDR3 loop spans 16 amino acids. Germline CDR1 and CDR2: MDHEN and SYDVKM. This CDR3 reads CASMGRGGATPYGYTF. The CDR3, as DNA: TGTGCCAGCATGGGTCGGGGGGGCGCGACACCATATGGCTACACCTTC.

This chain uses TRBV24-1 with TRBJ2-5; 13 nucleotides line up with TRBD2. The V segment lost 4 bases and the J segment 4 bases; nucleotides outside the gene matches: 8. The CDR3 has 17 residues. CDR1 KGHDR and CDR2 SFDVKD come from the germline V gene. CDR3 sequence: CATSDRTSGSRRETQYF. CDR3 nucleotide sequence: TGTGCCACCAGTGACCGGACTAGCGGGAGTAGGAGAGAGACCCAGTACTTC.

The chain recombines TRBV19 with TRBJ2-2, with TRBD2 matching over 7 bases. Germline V gene data show CDR1 as LNHDA and CDR2 as SQIVND (reference sequence). V was clipped by 3 bases and J by 4 bases; unmatched bases: 8. The length of the CDR3 is 16 residues. CDR3 sequence: CASSIWGRASTGELFF. CDR3 nucleotides: TGTGCCAGTAGTATTTGGGGGAGGGCCTCCACCGGGGAGCTGTTTTTT.

V is TRBV6-5 and J is TRBJ2-7; 8 bases are a match to TRBD1. The CDR3 contains 16 residues. Germline CDR1 reads MNHEY; CDR2 reads SVGAGI. V lost 2 bases to trimming and J lost 2 bases; unmatched junction nucleotides: 8. The CDR3 sequence: CASSYRQGASTYEQYF. DNA for the CDR3: TGTGCCAGCAGTTACCGTCAGGGGGCTTCTACCTACGAGCAGTACTTC.

This clone was counted between two and nine times. V is TRBV5-4 and J is TRBJ1-2, with D uncertain. Germline V lookup: CDR1 SGHNT, CDR2 YYREEE (reference sequence). V was clipped by 2 bases and J by 4 bases, with 9 bases between them. This CDR3 is 13 amino acids long. The CDR3 here is CASSLSGGYGYTF. CDR3 DNA sequence: TGTGCCAGCAGCTTAAGTGGAGGCTATGGCTACACCTTC.

The J gene is TRBJ1-4, the V gene TRBV18; weak D call: TRBD1 (5 bases). Looked up from germline, CDR1 is KGHSH and CDR2 is LQKENI. The CDR3 is 16 residues long. The ends were cut back, 3 bases at V and 8 bases at J, with 19 bases in the middle. CDR3 nucleotides: TGTGCCAGCTCACCGACCGTCGATCAGGGCCGGGAAAAACTGTTTTTT. This translates into CASSPTVDQGREKLFF. The variable domain in full, completed from reference TRBV18 and TRBJ1-4, reads NAGVMQNPRHLVRRRGQEARLRCSPMKGHSHVYWYRQLPEEGLKFMVYLQKENIIDESGMPKERFSAEFPKEGPSILRIQQVVRGDSAAYFCASSPTVDQGREKLFFGSGTQLSVL.

The table lists this clone with a few counts. The chain employs TRBV3-1 (or the pseudogene TRBV3-2) and TRBJ2-2, with D tentatively TRBD1 (6 bases). Trimming left V 4 bases short and J 6 bases short, with 12 bases between. Looked up from germline, CDR1 is LGHDT and CDR2 is YNNKEL (reference sequence). CDR3 length: 14 residues. CDR3: CASSLQGSAGELFF. CDR3 coding DNA: TGTGCCAGCAGCCTACAGGGTAGCGCCGGGGAGCTGTTTTTT.

The chain carries TRBV3-1 (or the pseudogene TRBV3-2) and TRBJ1-2; 7 bases match TRBD1. The CDR3 covers 14 residues. Losses at the gene ends were 2 bases for V and 5 bases for J; bases not matched to a gene: 5. Germline values: CDR1 LGHDT, CDR2 YNNKEL (reference sequence). The CDR3 loop reads CASSQPTGSYGYTF. The CDR3 region has the DNA TGTGCCAGCAGCCAACCGACAGGGTCGTATGGCTACACCTTC.

Here the CDR3 reads CASSPGTGFYGYTF. Here the CDR3 DNA reads TGTGCCAGCAGCCCCGGGACAGGATTCTATGGCTACACCTTC. The chain links TRBV7-9 to TRBJ1-2, with 8 bases matching TRBD1. The CDR3 covers 14 residues. The V gene's germline CDR1 is SEHNR and CDR2 FQNEAQ (reference sequence). The V and J ends lost 5 bases and 4 bases, in that order; junction bases with no gene match: 6.

The chain links TRBV4-1 to TRBJ2-1; D might be TRBD1 (6 bases). Deletions cut 0 bases from V and 0 bases from J, with 12 bases between. CDR3 size: 17 residues. Germline V gene sequence: CDR1 MGHRA, CDR2 YSYEKL. The CDR3 sequence is CASSQDRGKSSYNEQFF. For the CDR3, the DNA is TGCGCCAGCAGCCAAGATAGGGGGAAGAGCTCCTACAATGAGCAGTTCTTC.